This is a list of T cell receptor beta chains from one sample in a study of cytomegalovirus exposure and HLA in healthy donors. Profiled with immunoSEQ multiplex PCR; TCRdb holds only in-frame clones, not every one. The data show fewer than 200,000 clones, 60% to 80% seen once. Sequenced input: PBMCs. These receptors all stem from a woman aged 45 to 65 in good health and CMV-seropositive. Both conserved end residues are part of each CDR3. D genes are given only for firm matches. Clone size is stated in some rows and not others, as once, few, many or a class when expanded.

v_gene: TRBV28; abundance: .; j_gene: TRBJ2-1; d_gene: .; CDR3aa: CASSLYRPLTPRIYYNEQFF
v_gene: TRBV9; abundance: .; j_gene: TRBJ1-2; d_gene: .; CDR3aa: CASSVDLGNYGYTF
v_gene: TRBV19; abundance: .; j_gene: TRBJ2-1; d_gene: .; CDR3aa: CASSIPDSSYNEQFF
v_gene: TRBV18; abundance: .; j_gene: TRBJ1-2; d_gene: TRBD1; CDR3aa: CASSPNTGGNYGYTF
v_gene: TRBV29-1; abundance: .; j_gene: TRBJ1-4; d_gene: TRBD1; CDR3aa: CSVSGQGGEKLFF
v_gene: TRBV6-1; abundance: .; j_gene: TRBJ2-5; d_gene: .; CDR3aa: CASRNRGQETQYF
v_gene: TRBV28; abundance: .; j_gene: TRBJ1-5; d_gene: TRBD1; CDR3aa: CASRRTHGQVTFNQPQHF
v_gene: TRBV18; abundance: .; j_gene: TRBJ1-2; d_gene: .; CDR3aa: CASSPGLRLSNYGYTF
v_gene: TRBV19; abundance: .; j_gene: TRBJ2-4; d_gene: .; CDR3aa: CASSIGGQTLGNIQYF
v_gene: TRBV5-6; abundance: few; j_gene: TRBJ2-3; d_gene: .; CDR3aa: CASSLVGRSTDTQYF
v_gene: TRBV2; abundance: once; j_gene: TRBJ2-3; d_gene: TRBD2; CDR3aa: CASSGTSGRTDTQYF
v_gene: TRBV25-1; abundance: few; j_gene: TRBJ2-5; d_gene: TRBD2; CDR3aa: CASSEGGRQETQYF
v_gene: TRBV9; abundance: .; j_gene: TRBJ2-3; d_gene: .; CDR3aa: CASSVYAGAADTQYF
v_gene: TRBV28; abundance: .; j_gene: TRBJ2-5; d_gene: TRBD2; CDR3aa: CASSLSLSGVETQYF
v_gene: TRBV9; abundance: .; j_gene: TRBJ2-6; d_gene: TRBD2; CDR3aa: CASSVGGGLAAGANVLTF
v_gene: TRBV19; abundance: .; j_gene: TRBJ1-5; d_gene: .; CDR3aa: CASSTTPGNQPQHF
v_gene: TRBV7-9; abundance: .; j_gene: TRBJ1-6; d_gene: TRBD1; CDR3aa: CASSGQADNSPLHF
v_gene: TRBV2; abundance: .; j_gene: TRBJ1-1; d_gene: .; CDR3aa: CASSDGQGKAEAFF
v_gene: TRBV21-1; abundance: .; j_gene: TRBJ2-1; d_gene: .; CDR3aa: CASSKGRGGWNEQFF
v_gene: TRBV19; abundance: .; j_gene: TRBJ1-5; d_gene: .; CDR3aa: CASSIRGYSNQPQHF
v_gene: TRBV4-2; abundance: .; j_gene: TRBJ2-2; d_gene: .; CDR3aa: CASSLDPIDRGSTGELFF
v_gene: TRBV6-5; abundance: .; j_gene: TRBJ1-1; d_gene: .; CDR3aa: CASRLRLRDTEAFF
v_gene: TRBV18; abundance: .; j_gene: TRBJ1-5; d_gene: TRBD1; CDR3aa: CASSQNRGRQPQHF
v_gene: TRBV19; abundance: once; j_gene: TRBJ1-2; d_gene: TRBD1; CDR3aa: CASSTRSGGDYGYTF
v_gene: TRBV5-4; abundance: .; j_gene: TRBJ2-1; d_gene: TRBD1; CDR3aa: CASSLGGQGYHNEQFF
v_gene: TRBV28; abundance: once; j_gene: TRBJ1-5; d_gene: .; CDR3aa: CASSPPGEWRNQPQHF
v_gene: TRBV6-5; abundance: .; j_gene: TRBJ2-2; d_gene: TRBD1; CDR3aa: CASSYGTGTGELFF
v_gene: TRBV7-2; abundance: .; j_gene: TRBJ2-5; d_gene: .; CDR3aa: CASSRASANQETQYF
v_gene: TRBV19; abundance: .; j_gene: TRBJ1-5; d_gene: TRBD1; CDR3aa: CASSPTGGGNQPQHF
v_gene: TRBV19; abundance: .; j_gene: TRBJ1-1; d_gene: TRBD1; CDR3aa: CASRKDRGGTEAFF
v_gene: TRBV19; abundance: .; j_gene: TRBJ1-5; d_gene: TRBD1; CDR3aa: CASSVTGTGRGPQHF
v_gene: TRBV11-3; abundance: few; j_gene: TRBJ2-1; d_gene: TRBD2; CDR3aa: CASSLGTSGSSSEQFF